Given below is one TCR beta chain in context. Its antigen is not known. This sample is part of a study of T cells and Merkel cell carcinoma outcomes. Whole-study findings and limits: Repertoire plus T-cell density reportedly predicted Merkel cell carcinoma outcomes.

Generated by immunoSEQ multiplex PCR, the TCRdb table keeps only in-frame clones and is missing some. The sample carries 15,000 to 16,000 clones, about four fifths recorded once. The CDR3 runs to 15 residues. V was clipped by 2 bases and J by 6 bases, with 16 bases between them. Germline V lookup: CDR1 SGHKS, CDR2 YYEKEE (reference sequence). The V call is TRBV5-5, the J call TRBJ2-3; the D gene is possibly TRBD1 (5 bases). Specimen: tumor tissue from Merkel cell carcinoma. This receptor was obtained from a human donor with Merkel cell carcinoma. DNA of the CDR3: TGTGCCAGCAGCTTTTTCCCCGGACATCGGGATACGCAGTATTTT. It specifies CASSFFPGHRDTQYF.